This T cell receptor (beta chain) was identified during a study of cytomegalovirus exposure and HLA in healthy donors. The CDR3 spans 15 residues. V shed 0 bases and J shed 2 bases, with 11 bases lying between them. The V gene's germline CDR1 is SGHRS and CDR2 YFSETQ. Study results and caveats: The classifier reportedly diagnosed cytomegalovirus status with high sensitivity and specificity.

On this clone: Its antigen remains unknown.

The PCR employed 60 Vbeta primers together with 13 Jbeta primers. Produced via immunoSEQ multiplex PCR; TCRdb's table is partial and in-frame only. The sample carries around 130,000 clones, roughly 80% recorded once. Input material: PBMCs. The receptor was isolated from a man aged 35-49 years in good health and CMV-seronegative. The chain combines TRBV5-1 with TRBJ2-5; TRBD1 might be the D (5 bases). CDR3 loop: CASSLGGHLQETQYF. In nucleotides, the CDR3 is TGCGCCAGCAGCTTGGGTGGACACCTACAAGAGACCCAGTACTTC. The whole variable domain, remainder taken from reference TRBV5-1 and TRBJ2-5, is KAGVTQTPRYLIKTRGQQVTLSCSPISGHRSVSWYQQTPGQGLQFLFEYFSETQRNKGNFPGRFSGRQFSNSRSEMNVSTLELGDSALYLCASSLGGHLQETQYFGPGTRLLVL.